Listed below are T cell receptor beta chains from one sample, sequenced in a study of tumor-infiltrating lymphocytes in oesophageal squamous cell carcinoma. TCRdb fed the PCR reads into MiXCR, producing one record per CDR3 protein. The sample has 18,000 or so distinct CDR3 sequences, about 40% seen once. The sequencing sample was made of esophageal tumor tissue. The source of these receptors is a male donor with esophageal squamous cell carcinoma. CDR3s include the opening cysteine and the closing phenylalanine or tryptophan. A D gene is named only where the DNA matches it firmly. A row's size may be missing; if present it is once, few, many or a size class.

>TRBJ2-1|few|TRBD1|TRBV7-3
CASSFLGDSYNEQFF
TGTGCCAGCAGCTTCCTCGGGGACAGCTACAATGAGCAGTTCTTC
>TRBJ2-1|many|.|TRBV10-1
CASSDASYNEQFF
TGCGCCAGCAGTGACGCCTCCTACAATGAGCAGTTCTTC
>TRBJ2-1|.|.|TRBV12-3/TRBV12-4
CASRTDRDFNNEQFF
TGTGCCAGCAGAACCGACAGGGACTTTAACAATGAGCAGTTCTTC
>TRBJ2-7|many|.|TRBV28
CASFRRESYEQCF
TGTGCCAGCTTCAGACGGGAGTCCTACGAGCAGTGCTTC
>TRBJ2-5|medium-sized|TRBD1|TRBV11-2
CASTWDRTQETQYF
TGTGCCAGCACCTGGGACAGGACACAAGAGACCCAGTACTTC
>TRBJ2-1|.|TRBD2|TRBV7-3
CASSRIAGARGEQFF
TGTGCCAGCAGCCGTATAGCGGGAGCCAGGGGTGAGCAGTTCTTC
>TRBJ1-6|many|.|TRBV5-8
CASSMDSYNSPLHF
TGTGCCAGCAGCATGGACTCCTATAATTCACCCCTCCACTTT
>TRBJ2-4|.|.|TRBV27
CASSLSVAAPYNEQYF
TGTGCCAGCAGTTTATCGGTAGCCGCGCCGTACAATGAGCAGTACTTC
>TRBJ1-4|.|.|TRBV5-1
CASSPSGRTNEKLFF
TGCGCCAGCAGCCCTTCCGGTAGAACCAATGAAAAACTGTTTTTT
>TRBJ2-7|.|.|TRBV2
CAGGPMGYEQYF
TGTGCCGGGGGCCCGATGGGGTACGAGCAGTACTTC
>TRBJ2-1|.|.|TRBV12-3/TRBV12-4
CASSLAQGLHNEQFF
TGTGCCAGCAGTTTAGCACAGGGCTTACACAATGAGCAGTTCTTC
>TRBJ2-2|.|.|TRBV7-9
CASSYPDRINGELFF
TGTGCCAGCAGCTACCCGGACAGAATCAACGGGGAGCTGTTTTTT
>TRBJ2-6|.|.|TRBV7-4
CASSLGATSGANVLTF
TGTGCCAGCAGCTTAGGGGCAACCTCTGGGGCCAACGTCCTGACTTTC
>TRBJ2-1|.|.|TRBV5-1
CASSSQSKSNEQFF
TGCGCCAGCAGCTCACAGTCCAAGTCCAATGAGCAGTTCTTC
>TRBJ2-3|.|.|TRBV7-3
CASSRTGLLGTDTQYF
TGTGCCAGCAGCCGAACCGGACTGCTTGGCACAGATACGCAGTATTTT
>TRBJ2-6|.|TRBD1|TRBV6-6
CASSYSVSMGQGAGANVLTF
TGTGCCAGCAGTTACTCAGTTTCGATGGGACAGGGGGCTGGGGCCAACGTCCTGACTTTC
>TRBJ1-1|.|.|TRBV7-6
CASSLSNAGNTEAFF
TGTGCCAGCAGCTTATCAAATGCAGGGAACACTGAAGCTTTCTTT
>TRBJ1-5|.|.|TRBV7-2
CASSLVGLGEPQHF
TGTGCCAGCAGCTTAGTAGGCCTGGGCGAGCCCCAGCATTTT
>TRBJ2-2|few|.|TRBV11-3
CASSLGGRRELFF
TGTGCCAGCAGCTTAGGCGGGCGGCGGGAGCTGTTTTTT
>TRBJ2-7|few|TRBD1|TRBV3-1
CASSPDRVVEQYF
TGTGCCAGCAGCCCGGACAGGGTGGTCGAGCAGTACTTC
>TRBJ2-7|.|TRBD2|TRBV7-3
CASSLTGGNSYEQYF
TGTGCCAGCAGCTTAACGGGAGGGAACTCCTACGAGCAGTACTTC
>TRBJ2-5|.|TRBD2|TRBV2
CASKGLAGPFF
TGTGCCAGCAAGGGATTAGCGGGGCCGTTCTTC
>TRBJ1-1|.|.|TRBV2
CASRLGMNTEAFF
TGTGCCAGCAGATTGGGGATGAACACTGAAGCTTTCTTT
>TRBJ2-5|many|TRBD2|TRBV10-3
CAITSGGEETQYF
TGTGCCATCACTAGCGGAGGAGAAGAGACCCAGTACTTC
>TRBJ2-1|few|TRBD1|TRBV7-2
CASSLASDRGRGEQFF
TGTGCCAGCAGCTTAGCCTCGGACAGGGGGCGGGGTGAGCAGTTCTTC
>TRBJ1-2|.|.|TRBV7-8
CASSLGQGNYGYTF
TGTGCCAGCAGCTTAGGGCAGGGGAACTATGGCTACACCTTC
>TRBJ2-7|.|.|TRBV7-4
CASSLTANSYEQYF
TGTGCCAGCAGCTTGACAGCTAACTCCTACGAGCAGTACTTC
>TRBJ2-5|.|.|TRBV7-2
CASSPAWARQETQYF
TGTGCCAGCAGCCCTGCATGGGCCCGCCAAGAGACCCAGTACTTC
>TRBJ1-1|.|.|TRBV7-6
CASSLFTGHAEAFF
TGTGCCAGCAGCTTATTTACAGGGCACGCTGAAGCTTTCTTT
>TRBJ2-5|many|TRBD2|TRBV6-1
CASLSYQGGETQYF
TGTGCCAGCCTATCCTATCAGGGAGGGGAGACCCAGTACTTC
>TRBJ2-3|.|TRBD2|TRBV7-8
CASSLDPAGGNYEQYF
TGTGCCAGCAGCTTAGATCCGGCGGGAGGGAACTACGAGCAGTATTTT
>TRBJ2-5|.|.|TRBV7-4
CASSLVREQYF
TGTGCCAGCAGCTTAGTCCGGGAGCAGTACTTC
>TRBJ1-2|.|.|TRBV7-6
CASSLGEWYGYTF
TGTGCCAGCAGCTTAGGGGAGTGGTATGGCTACACCTTC